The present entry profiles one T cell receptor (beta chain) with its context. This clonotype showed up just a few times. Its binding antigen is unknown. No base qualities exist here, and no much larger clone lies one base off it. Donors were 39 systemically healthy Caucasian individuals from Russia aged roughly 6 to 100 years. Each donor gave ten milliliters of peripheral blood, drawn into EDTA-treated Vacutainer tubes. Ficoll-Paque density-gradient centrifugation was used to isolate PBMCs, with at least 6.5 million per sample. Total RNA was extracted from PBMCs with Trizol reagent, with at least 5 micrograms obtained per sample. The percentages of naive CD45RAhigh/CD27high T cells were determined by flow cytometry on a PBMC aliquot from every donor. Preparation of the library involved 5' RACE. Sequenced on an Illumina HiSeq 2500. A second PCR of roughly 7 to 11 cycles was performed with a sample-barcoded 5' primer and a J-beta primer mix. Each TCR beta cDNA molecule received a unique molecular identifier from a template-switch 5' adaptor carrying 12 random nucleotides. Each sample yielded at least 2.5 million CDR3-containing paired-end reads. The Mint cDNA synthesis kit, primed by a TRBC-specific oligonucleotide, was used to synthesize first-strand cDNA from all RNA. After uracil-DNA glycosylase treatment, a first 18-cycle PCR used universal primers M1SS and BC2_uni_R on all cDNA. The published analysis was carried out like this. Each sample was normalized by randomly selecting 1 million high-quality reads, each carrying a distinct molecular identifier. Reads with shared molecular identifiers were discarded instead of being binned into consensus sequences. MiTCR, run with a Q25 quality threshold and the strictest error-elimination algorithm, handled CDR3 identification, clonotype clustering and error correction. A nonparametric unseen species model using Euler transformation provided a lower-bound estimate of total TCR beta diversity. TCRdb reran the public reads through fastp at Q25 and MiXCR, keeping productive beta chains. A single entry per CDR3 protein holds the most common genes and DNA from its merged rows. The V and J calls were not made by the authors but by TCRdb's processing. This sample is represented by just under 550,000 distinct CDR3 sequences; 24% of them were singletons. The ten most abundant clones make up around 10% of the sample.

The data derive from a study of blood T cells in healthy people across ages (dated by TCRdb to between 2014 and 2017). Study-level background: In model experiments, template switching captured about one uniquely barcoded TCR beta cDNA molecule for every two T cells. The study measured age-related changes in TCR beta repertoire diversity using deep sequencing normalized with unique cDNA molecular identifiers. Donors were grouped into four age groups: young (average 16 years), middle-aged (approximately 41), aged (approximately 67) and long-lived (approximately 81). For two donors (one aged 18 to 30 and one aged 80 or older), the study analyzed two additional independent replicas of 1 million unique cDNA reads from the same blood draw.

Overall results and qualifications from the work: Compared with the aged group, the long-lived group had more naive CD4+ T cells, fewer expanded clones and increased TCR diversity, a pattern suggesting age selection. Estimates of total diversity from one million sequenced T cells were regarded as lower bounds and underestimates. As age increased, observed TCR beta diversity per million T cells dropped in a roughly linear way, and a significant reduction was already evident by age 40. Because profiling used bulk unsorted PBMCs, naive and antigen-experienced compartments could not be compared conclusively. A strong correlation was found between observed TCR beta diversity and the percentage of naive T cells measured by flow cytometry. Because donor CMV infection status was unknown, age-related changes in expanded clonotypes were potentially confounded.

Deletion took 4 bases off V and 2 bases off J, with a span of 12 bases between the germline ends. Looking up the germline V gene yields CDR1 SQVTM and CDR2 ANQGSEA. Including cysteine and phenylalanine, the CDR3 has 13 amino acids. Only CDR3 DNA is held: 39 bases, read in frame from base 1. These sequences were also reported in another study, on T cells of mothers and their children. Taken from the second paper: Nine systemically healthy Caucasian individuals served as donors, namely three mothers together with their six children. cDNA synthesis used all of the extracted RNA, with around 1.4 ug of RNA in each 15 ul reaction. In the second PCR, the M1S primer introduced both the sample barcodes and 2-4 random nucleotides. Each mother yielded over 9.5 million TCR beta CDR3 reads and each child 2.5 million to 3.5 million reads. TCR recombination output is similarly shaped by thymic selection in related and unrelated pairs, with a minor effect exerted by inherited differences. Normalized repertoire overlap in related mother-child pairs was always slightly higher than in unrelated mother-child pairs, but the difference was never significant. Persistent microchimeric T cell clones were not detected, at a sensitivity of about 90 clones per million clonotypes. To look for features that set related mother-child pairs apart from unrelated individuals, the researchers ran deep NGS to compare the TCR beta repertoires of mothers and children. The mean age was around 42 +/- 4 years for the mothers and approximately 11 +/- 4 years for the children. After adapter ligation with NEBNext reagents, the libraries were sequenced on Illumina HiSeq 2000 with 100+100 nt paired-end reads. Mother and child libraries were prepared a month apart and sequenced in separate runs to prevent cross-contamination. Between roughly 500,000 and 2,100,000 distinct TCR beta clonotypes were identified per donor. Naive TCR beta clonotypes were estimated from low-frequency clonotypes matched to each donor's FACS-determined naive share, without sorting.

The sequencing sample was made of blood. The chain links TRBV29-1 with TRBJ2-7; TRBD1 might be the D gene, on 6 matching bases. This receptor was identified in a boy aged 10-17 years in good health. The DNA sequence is TGCAGCGTTGGGGGGCACGGGGCCTACGAGCAGTACTTC. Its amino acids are CSVGGHGAYEQYF.